The T cell receptor (beta chain) described here comes from a study of vaccination effects on CD4 cells after COVID-19. This clone was seen a few times. Its target is unknown. Upon completion of about ten days in culture, CD4+ T cells were isolated. The V end lost 7 bases, the J end lost 8 bases, and 21 bases lay between the germline ends. Germline lookup yields CDR1 ENHRY and CDR2 SYGVKD. The CDR3 has 15 amino acids. TCRdb's table, derived via immunoSEQ multiplex PCR, lists solely in-frame clones and lacks some. The repertoire holds about 37,000 clones, 65% to 85% seen once, with 3% in the top ten. This chain uses TRBV10-3 with TRBJ2-1; weak D call: TRBD2 (7 bases). This TCR was sampled from a human donor who received a COVID-19 vaccine. Sequenced here: CD4+ T cells from PBMCs cultured without peptide, sampled before COVID-19 vaccination. The CDR3 DNA reads TGTGCCATCACGCTCGGGGGGCCGGGGATGGATGAGCAGTTCTTC. It codes for CAITLGGPGMDEQFF.